These 19 T cell receptor beta chains share one sample of origin, sequenced in a study of blood T cell repertoires in COVID-19. Sequenced by immunoSEQ multiplex PCR; TCRdb stores in-frame clones only, minus some. The sample shows 150,000 to 200,000 clones, 75% to 85% of them seen only once. Sequencing was carried out using PBMCs or T cells enriched from blood (not recorded which). These receptors came from a man aged 40-49 years who had recovered from COVID-19.

This clone was recorded once. V gene TRBV25-1 combines with J gene TRBJ1-1, with D perhaps TRBD1 (6 bases). There are 13 residues in the CDR3. V lost 11 bases to trimming and J lost 1 base, with 14 bases between them. Germline CDR1 MGHDK, CDR2 SYGVNS. The CDR3 protein is CAAQGTGNTEAFF. The CDR3 DNA sequence: TGTGCCGCTCAGGGGACGGGGAACACTGAAGCTTTCTTT.

The rearrangement joins TRBV6-5 to TRBJ2-7; 13 bases fit TRBD2. Losses at the gene ends were 8 bases for V and 3 bases for J; bases not matched to a gene: 4. In germline, CDR1 is MNHEY, CDR2 SVGAGI. The CDR3 runs to 14 residues. CDR3 loop: CASLGLAGDYEQYF. In DNA, the CDR3 is TGTGCCAGCCTCGGACTAGCGGGGGACTACGAGCAGTACTTC.

This chain joins TRBV27 and TRBJ1-1, with D tentatively TRBD1 (6 bases). Germline lookup yields CDR1 MNHEY and CDR2 SMNVEV (reference sequence). V was pared by 3 bases and J by 4 bases, with 12 bases between. The CDR3 covers 14 residues. CDR3 sequence (DNA): TGTGCCAGCAGTTTCCCCAGGGGTTCCACTGAAGCTTTCTTT. This codes for CASSFPRGSTEAFF.

This clone appeared once. The chain carries TRBV4-1 and TRBJ1-5, with 10 bases identical to TRBD1. V lost 4 bases and J lost 4; bases outside the gene matches: 7. The CDR3 sequence is 16 residues long. Germline V gives CDR1 MGHRA, CDR2 YSYEKL. The chain's CDR3 is CASSPRDRGPNQPQHF. The CDR3 nucleotides are TGCGCCAGCAGCCCCAGGGACAGGGGACCAAATCAGCCCCAGCATTTT.

This clone was recorded once. The DNA for the CDR3 is TGTGCCAGCAGTGAAGCGGGGACAGGGATAAATGAAAAACTGTTTTTT. Its translation: CASSEAGTGINEKLFF. This rearrangement joins TRBV6-1 to TRBJ1-4; 9 bases fit TRBD1. In germline, CDR1 is MNHNS, CDR2 SASEGT. After removal of 0 bases from V and 5 bases from J, the junction contained 4 bases not matched to a gene. The CDR3 sequence is 16 residues long.

Here the CDR3 reads CASSLGSPGNTEAFF. CDR3 DNA sequence: TGTGCCAGCAGCCTCGGGTCGCCCGGAAACACTGAAGCTTTCTTT. V and J are TRBV7-3 and TRBJ1-1; D is undetermined. CDR1 and CDR2 from the germline V gene are SGHTA and FQGTGA. V was trimmed by 5 bases and J by 2 bases, leaving 15 bases between them. The CDR3 extends over 15 amino acids.

J is TRBJ1-2 and V is TRBV11-3; D ambiguous. Germline CDR1 and CDR2: SGHNT and YENEEA. Deletions cut 1 base from V and 1 base from J, with 10 bases between. The CDR3 is 15 amino acids. CDR3 in amino acids: CASSLGGKDNYGYTF. The CDR3 DNA reads as TGTGCCAGCAGCTTAGGAGGCAAGGATAACTATGGCTACACCTTC. The complete variable domain, with remaining parts taken from reference TRBV11-3 and TRBJ1-2, reads EAGVVQSPRYKIIEKKQPVAFWCNPISGHNTLYWYLQNLGQGPELLIRYENEEAVDDSQLPKDRFSAERLKGVDSTLKIQPAELGDSAVYLCASSLGGKDNYGYTFGSGTRLTVV.

This clone was counted between two and nine times. CDR3 sequence: CASRRSGTDTEAFF. The CDR3 region has the DNA TGTGCCAGCCGCCGATCCGGGACAGACACTGAAGCTTTCTTT. The chain links TRBV11-3 to TRBJ1-1, with 7 bases fitting TRBD1. With 8 bases clipped from V and 3 bases from J, the junction kept 9 bases outside the gene matches. The CDR3 covers 14 residues. Germline CDR1 SGHNT, CDR2 YENEEA.

The chain couples TRBV19 to TRBJ1-5; tentative D call: TRBD1 (5 bases). Germline CDR1 reads LNHDA; CDR2 reads SQIVND (reference sequence). V was trimmed by 5 bases and J by 7 bases, leaving 12 bases between them. The CDR3 has 13 residues. CDR3 nucleotides: TGTGCCAGTAGTTTGGAGGGACGGCAGCCCCAGCATTTT. It yields the protein CASSLEGRQPQHF.

The chain has TRBV19 and TRBJ2-5, with D possibly matching TRBD1 (5 bases). CDR3 length: 15 residues. V lost 7 bases and J lost 2, with 17 bases in between. Germline loops: CDR1 LNHDA, CDR2 SQIVND (reference sequence). CDR3 sequence (DNA): TGTGCCAGTACCCCTTCGACAGTAGTTCAAGAGACCCAGTACTTC. Translated, it gives CASTPSTVVQETQYF.

This chain joins TRBV25-1 and TRBJ2-5; 9 positions agree with TRBD1. V shed 4 bases and J 4 bases; nucleotides not matched to a gene: 4. CDR1 is MGHDK, CDR2 SYGVNS, per germline. The CDR3 runs 14 residues. In DNA form, the CDR3 reads TGTGCCAGCAGTGGACAGGGGGGAGGAGAGACCCAGTACTTC. Amino acids: CASSGQGGGETQYF.

The genes are TRBV5-5 and TRBJ1-2; D is undetermined. Germline V lookup: CDR1 SGHKS, CDR2 YYEKEE (reference sequence). CDR3 length: 15 amino acids. The ends were cut back, 0 bases at V and 5 bases at J, with 14 bases in the middle. CDR3 protein: CASSLGGSNPYGYTF. CDR3 sequence (DNA): TGTGCCAGCAGCTTGGGAGGGTCCAACCCTTATGGCTACACCTTC.

The chain couples TRBV5-1 to TRBJ2-2, with no clear D. V dropped 1 base and J dropped 5 bases, with 12 bases sitting between them. CDR3 length: 15 amino acids. From germline, CDR1 is SGHRS and CDR2 YFSETQ. The CDR3 is CASSLSSDSTGELFF. The CDR3 nucleotides are TGCGCCAGCAGCTTGTCTTCAGACTCTACCGGGGAGCTGTTTTTT.

The chain links TRBV9 to TRBJ2-1; TRBD2 agrees at 10 bases. Germline lookup yields CDR1 SGDLS and CDR2 YYNGEE. The CDR3 is 17 amino acids. After removal of 3 bases from V and 5 bases from J, the junction contained 11 bases not matched to a gene. The CDR3 DNA follows: TGTGCCAGCAGCGGGTGGGCTAGCGGGGGTGCAAACAATGAGCAGTTCTTC. Its translation is CASSGWASGGANNEQFF.

This clone was detected only a few times. The chain combines TRBV19 with TRBJ1-2; D gene unclear. The CDR3 consists of 12 residues. Germline CDR1 LNHDA, CDR2 SQIVND (reference sequence). V dropped 4 bases and J dropped 8 bases, with 11 bases sitting between them. CDR3 in amino acids: CASSTRRSGYTF. The CDR3 bases are TGTGCCAGTAGTACGCGGAGGAGCGGCTACACCTTC.

CDR3 residues: CSVARRGGATEAFF. For the CDR3, the DNA is TGCAGCGTTGCCCGACGGGGGGGTGCCACTGAAGCTTTCTTT. The V and J genes are TRBV29-1 and TRBJ1-1; a possible D gene is TRBD1 (5 bases). The CDR3 covers 14 residues. The ends were cut back, 4 bases at V and 4 bases at J, with 16 bases in the middle. The germline CDR1 and CDR2 sequences are SQVTM and ANQGSEA.

The V gene is TRBV15, the J gene TRBJ2-7; TRBD1 aligns across 11 bases. The ends lost 3 bases at V and 2 bases at J; junction bases unmatched: 6. Germline-derived CDR1 and CDR2 are LNHNV and YYDKDF (reference sequence). This CDR3 contains 16 residues. The CDR3 region has the DNA TGTGCCACCAGCAGCGCCGGGACAGGGGGACCCTACGAGCAGTACTTC. Amino acids: CATSSAGTGGPYEQYF.

This clone was observed a handful of times. The chain combines TRBV13 with TRBJ1-6; D is uncertain. Trimming removed 3 bases from V and 10 bases from J, with 10 bases in between. Germline V gene sequence: CDR1 PRHDT, CDR2 FYEKMQ (reference sequence). The CDR3 extends over 13 amino acids. CDR3 in amino acids: CASSLHSTSPLHF. CDR3 DNA sequence: TGTGCCAGCAGCTTGCACAGTACCTCACCCCTCCACTTT.

The V gene is TRBV7-3, the J gene TRBJ2-3; 9 bases line up with TRBD1. Germline V gene lookup returns CDR1 SGHTA and CDR2 FQGTGA. V trimming: 4 bases; J trimming: 4 bases; junction bases outside the gene matches: 12. The CDR3 has 17 residues. In nucleotides, the CDR3 is TGTGCCAGCAGCTCGGGACAGGGAAAAGATTTAGCAGATACGCAGTATTTT. Translating gives CASSSGQGKDLADTQYF. Drawing the rest from reference TRBV7-3 and TRBJ2-3, the complete variable domain is GAGVSQTPSNKVTEKGKYVELRCDPISGHTALYWYRQSLGQGPEFLIYFQGTGAADDSGLPNDRFFAVRPEGSVSTLKIQRTERGDSAVYLCASSSGQGKDLADTQYFGPGTRLTVL.